The rows below give T cell receptor beta chains drawn from one sample of a study of T cell responses to AZD1222 COVID-19 vaccine. Libraries were prepared by immunoSEQ multiplex PCR; TCRdb keeps only in-frame clonotypes and omits some of them. Of about 140,000 clones in the sample, about four fifths were seen once. The sample in question was peripheral blood, obtained on day 0 of AZD1222 vaccination. Receptor source: an adult in good health. CDR3s leave out the opening cysteine and the closing phenylalanine or tryptophan. Not all rows give a size; the values are once, few, many and, for expanded clones, a class.

13 | TRBV10-3 | - | AISEGRASTDTQY
12 | TRBV10-3 | - | AIRGRDLNYGYT
15 | TRBV5-1 | - | ASSLGIRDSSGNTIY
12 | TRBV7-9 | - | ASSPGGLNTEAF
14 | TRBV18 | - | ASSPRQGGKNTEAF
11 | TRBV27 | once | ASSLSNGYGYT
12 | TRBV6-5 | - | ASSYLDRAYEQY
13 | TRBV5-1 | - | ASSLGGTSSDTQY
13 | TRBV11-3 | - | ASSLEDRDYNEQF
14 | TRBV5-1 | - | ASSLQGGVSNTEAF
9 | TRBV28 | - | ASRFGTEAF
11 | TRBV19 | - | ASSTASEETQY
13 | TRBV5-1 | - | ASSLGAAPNYGYT
13 | TRBV6-1 | - | ASSEGPGANSPLH
12 | TRBV30 | - | AWSVGVSTDTQY
12 | TRBV5-6 | - | ASSPTGPNYGYT
10 | TRBV4-2 | - | ASSPGVPEAF
11 | TRBV7-6 | - | ASSLHLNTEAF
13 | TRBV6-6 | - | ASTRGHSTNEKLF
10 | TRBV5-1 | - | ASSLNTGELF
13 | TRBV6-5 | - | ASSYIRQGPLEAF
17 | TRBV27 | - | ASSSLRGLILAGGTEAF
12 | TRBV19 | once | ASRGEGTGEKLF
12 | TRBV28 | once | ASTSIDSQETQY
11 | TRBV14 | - | ASSQGRNTEAF
13 | TRBV5-1 | - | ASSSGTGGTDEQF
10 | TRBV27 | once | ASSHPGNTIY
12 | TRBV6-1 | - | ASSEPQGWYGYT
16 | TRBV19 | - | ASSRGLAGGQAHNEQF
10 | TRBV10-3 | - | AISGDRSEQY
10 | TRBV7-9 | - | ASSLEAGRAF
13 | TRBV15 | - | ATSPGRGTNYGYT
13 | TRBV28 | - | ASNPQGSSYNEQF
13 | TRBV2 | - | ASSERDTYNSPLH
14 | TRBV6-2/TRBV6-3 | - | ASSSFPNTDNEKLF
14 | TRBV19 | - | ASTTGTVYSNQPQH
11 | TRBV29-1 | - | SVEITGTSGAF
16 | TRBV5-1 | - | ASSSGLRAGPSTDTQY
12 | TRBV24-1 | - | ATSAPAPSYEQY
13 | TRBV5-8 | - | ATKTGTYMNTEAF
15 | TRBV30 | - | AWSVRATVTYNSPLH
13 | TRBV28 | - | ASTPGSSAGEKLF
11 | TRBV6-6 | - | ASSRNRASGYT
10 | TRBV24-1 | - | ATSDSWGAAF
11 | TRBV12-3/TRBV12-4 | - | ASRRGSWTEAF
11 | TRBV5-5 | - | ASSPDSNYGYT
11 | TRBV19 | - | AVERGAGDTQY
12 | TRBV30 | - | AWRRGQLNTEAF
12 | TRBV2 | - | ASSRLDLSYEQY
11 | TRBV10-2 | - | ASSGQENTEAF
10 | TRBV28 | - | ASSFPRDEQF